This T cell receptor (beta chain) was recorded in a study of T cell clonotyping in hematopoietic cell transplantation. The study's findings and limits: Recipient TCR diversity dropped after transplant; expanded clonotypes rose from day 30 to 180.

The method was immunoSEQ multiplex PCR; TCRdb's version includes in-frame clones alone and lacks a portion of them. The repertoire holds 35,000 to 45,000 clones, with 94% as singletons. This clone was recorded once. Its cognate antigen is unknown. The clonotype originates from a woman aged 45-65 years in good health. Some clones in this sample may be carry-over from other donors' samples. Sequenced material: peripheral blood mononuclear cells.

The CDR3 loop is CASSLGLGGADYPSTDTQYF. CDR3 sequence (DNA): TGTGCCAGCAGCTTAGGGCTCGGTGGGGCGGATTATCCTAGCACAGATACGCAGTATTTT. The V gene is TRBV7-8, the J gene TRBJ2-3; D perhaps matches TRBD1 (5 bases). The V and J ends lost 1 base and 0 bases respectively, with 23 bases between them. Germline-derived CDR1 and CDR2 are SGHVS and FQNEAQ. This CDR3 has 20 amino acids.